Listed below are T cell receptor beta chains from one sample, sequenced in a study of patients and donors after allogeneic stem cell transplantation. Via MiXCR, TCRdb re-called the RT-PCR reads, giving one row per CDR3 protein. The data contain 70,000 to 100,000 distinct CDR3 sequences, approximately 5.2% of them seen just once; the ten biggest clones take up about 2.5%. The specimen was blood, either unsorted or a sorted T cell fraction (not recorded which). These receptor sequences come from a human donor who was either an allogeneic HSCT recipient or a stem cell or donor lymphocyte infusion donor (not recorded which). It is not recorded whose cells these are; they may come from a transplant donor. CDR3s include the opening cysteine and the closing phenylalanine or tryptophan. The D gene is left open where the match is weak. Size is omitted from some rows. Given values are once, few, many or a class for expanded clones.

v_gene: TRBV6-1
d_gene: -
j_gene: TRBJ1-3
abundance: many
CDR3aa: CASSLTGPRNTIYF
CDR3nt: TGTGCCAGCAGTCTCACCGGACCTCGAAACACCATATATTTT

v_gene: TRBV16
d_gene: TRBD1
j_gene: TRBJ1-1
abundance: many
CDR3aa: CASSQRQGARASTEAFF
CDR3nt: TGTGCCAGCAGCCAAAGGCAGGGGGCCAGAGCGAGCACTGAAGCTTTCTTT

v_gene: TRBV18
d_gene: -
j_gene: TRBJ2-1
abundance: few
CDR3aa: CASSPQGRMGNEQFF
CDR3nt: TGTGCCAGCTCACCCCAAGGCCGGATGGGCAATGAGCAGTTCTTC

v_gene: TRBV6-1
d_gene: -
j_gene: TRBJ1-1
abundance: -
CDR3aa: CASHRTGTEAFF
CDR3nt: TGTGCCAGCCACAGAACGGGCACTGAAGCTTTCTTT

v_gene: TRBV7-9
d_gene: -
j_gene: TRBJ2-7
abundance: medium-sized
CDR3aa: CASSSGGPYEQYF
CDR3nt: TGTGCCAGCAGCTCGGGGGGCCCGTACGAGCAGTACTTC

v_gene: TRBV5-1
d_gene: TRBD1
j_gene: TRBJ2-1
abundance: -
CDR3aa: CASSWGDRDGNEQFF
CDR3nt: TGCGCCAGCAGCTGGGGGGACAGGGATGGCAATGAGCAGTTCTTC

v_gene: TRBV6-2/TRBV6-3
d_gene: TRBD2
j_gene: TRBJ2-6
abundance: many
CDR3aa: CASAGTSGGRVSGANVLTF
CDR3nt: TGTGCCAGTGCCGGGACTAGCGGGGGGAGAGTCTCTGGGGCCAACGTCCTGACTTTC

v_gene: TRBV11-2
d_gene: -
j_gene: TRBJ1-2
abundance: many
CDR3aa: CASSFRSGLYGYTF
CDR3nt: TGTGCCAGCAGCTTTCGATCGGGCCTTTATGGCTACACCTTC

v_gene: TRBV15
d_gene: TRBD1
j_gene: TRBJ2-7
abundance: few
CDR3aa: CATSRVKQGAGYEQYF
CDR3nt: TGTGCCACCAGCAGAGTTAAACAGGGGGCGGGCTACGAGCAGTACTTC

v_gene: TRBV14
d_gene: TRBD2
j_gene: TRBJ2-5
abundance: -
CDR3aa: CASSQTSGQVAQYF
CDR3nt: TGTGCCAGCAGCCAAACTAGCGGCCAGGTGGCCCAGTACTTC

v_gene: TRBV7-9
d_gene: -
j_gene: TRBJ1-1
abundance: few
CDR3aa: CASSLGGDNTEAFF
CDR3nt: TGTGCCAGCAGCTTAGGGGGGGATAACACTGAAGCTTTCTTT

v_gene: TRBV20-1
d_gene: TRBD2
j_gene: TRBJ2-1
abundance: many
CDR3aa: CSARDGLAGGRQFF
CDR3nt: TGCAGTGCTAGAGACGGACTAGCGGGAGGGCGGCAGTTCTTC

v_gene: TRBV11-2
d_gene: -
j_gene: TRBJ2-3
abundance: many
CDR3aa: CASSPPGGLGFDTQYF
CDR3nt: TGTGCCAGCAGCCCACCTGGGGGGCTAGGGTTCGATACGCAGTATTTT

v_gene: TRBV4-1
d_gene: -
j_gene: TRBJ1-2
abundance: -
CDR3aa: CASSHPASGIYGYTF
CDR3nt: TGCGCCAGCAGCCACCCGGCTTCAGGGATCTATGGCTACACCTTC

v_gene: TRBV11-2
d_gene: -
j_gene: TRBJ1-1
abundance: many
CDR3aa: CASSLSGPPFF
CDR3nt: TGTGCCAGCAGCTTAAGTGGGCCACCTTTCTTT

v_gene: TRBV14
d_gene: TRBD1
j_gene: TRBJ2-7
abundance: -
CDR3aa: CASSRTGAYEQYF
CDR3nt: TGTGCCAGCAGCCGGACAGGGGCCTACGAGCAGTACTTC

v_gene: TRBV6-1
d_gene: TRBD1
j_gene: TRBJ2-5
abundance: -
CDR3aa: CASSRAFGTGGSSAETQYF
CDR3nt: TGTGCCAGCAGTCGGGCTTTCGGGACAGGGGGTTCTAGCGCAGAGACCCAGTACTTC

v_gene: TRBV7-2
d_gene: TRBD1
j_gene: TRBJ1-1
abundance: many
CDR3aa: CASSASDRGPPEAFF
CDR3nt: TGTGCCAGCAGCGCCTCGGACAGGGGGCCCCCTGAAGCTTTCTTT

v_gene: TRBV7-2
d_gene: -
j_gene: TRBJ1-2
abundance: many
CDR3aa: CASSPAGLNYGYTF
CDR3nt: TGTGCCAGCAGCCCCGCAGGGCTCAACTATGGCTACACCTTC

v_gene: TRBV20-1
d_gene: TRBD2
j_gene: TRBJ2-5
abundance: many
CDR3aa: CSASRRLAGQETQYF
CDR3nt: TGCAGTGCTAGCCGCCGACTAGCGGGGCAAGAGACCCAGTACTTC

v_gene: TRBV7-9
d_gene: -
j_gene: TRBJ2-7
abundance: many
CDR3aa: CASSPISDEQYF
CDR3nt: TGTGCCAGCAGCCCAATATCAGACGAGCAGTACTTC

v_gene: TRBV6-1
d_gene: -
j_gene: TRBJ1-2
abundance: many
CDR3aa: CASSDWYGYTF
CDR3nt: TGTGCCAGCAGTGACTGGTATGGCTACACCTTC

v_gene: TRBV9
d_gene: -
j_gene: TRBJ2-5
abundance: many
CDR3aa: CASSSGATHFETQYF
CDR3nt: TGTGCCAGCAGCTCGGGAGCCACACACTTCGAGACCCAGTACTTC

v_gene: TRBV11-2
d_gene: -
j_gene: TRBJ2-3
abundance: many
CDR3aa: CASSISGGRDTQYF
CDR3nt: TGTGCCAGCAGCATTTCGGGGGGCCGGGATACGCAGTATTTT

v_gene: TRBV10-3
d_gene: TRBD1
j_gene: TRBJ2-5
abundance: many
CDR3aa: CAISSKQGERQETQYF
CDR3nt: TGTGCCATCAGCTCCAAGCAGGGGGAGCGCCAAGAGACCCAGTACTTC

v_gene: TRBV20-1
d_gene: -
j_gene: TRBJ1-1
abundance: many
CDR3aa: CSARDFTNTEAFF
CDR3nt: TGCAGTGCTAGAGATTTCACGAACACTGAAGCTTTCTTT

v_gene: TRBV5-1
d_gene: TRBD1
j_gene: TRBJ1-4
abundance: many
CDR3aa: CASSLGGQRNEKLFF
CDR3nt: TGCGCCAGCAGCTTGGGGGGACAGAGGAATGAAAAACTGTTTTTT

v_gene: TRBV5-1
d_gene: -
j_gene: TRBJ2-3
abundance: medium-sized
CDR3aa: CASSPQASTDTQYF
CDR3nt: TGCGCCAGCAGTCCGCAGGCGAGCACAGATACGCAGTATTTT

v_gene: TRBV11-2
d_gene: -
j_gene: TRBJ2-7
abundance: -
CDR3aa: CASSFVNEQYF
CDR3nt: TGTGCCAGCAGCTTCGTCAACGAGCAGTACTTC

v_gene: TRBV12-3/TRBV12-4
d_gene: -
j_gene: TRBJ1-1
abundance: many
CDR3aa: CASSLGTTRTEAFF
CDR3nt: TGTGCCAGCAGTTTAGGGACCACAAGGACTGAAGCTTTCTTT

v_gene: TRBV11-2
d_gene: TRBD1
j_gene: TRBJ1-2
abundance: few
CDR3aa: CASSLDPGGYYGYTF
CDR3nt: TGTGCCAGCAGCTTAGATCCAGGGGGCTACTATGGCTACACCTTC

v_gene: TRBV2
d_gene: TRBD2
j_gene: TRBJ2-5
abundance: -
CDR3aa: CASEFGLAGAETQYF
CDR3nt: TGTGCCAGCGAATTCGGCCTAGCGGGAGCAGAGACCCAGTACTTC

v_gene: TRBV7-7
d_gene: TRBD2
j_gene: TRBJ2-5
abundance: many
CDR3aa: CASSLEPTSEETQYF
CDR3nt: TGTGCCAGCAGCTTAGAGCCGACTAGCGAAGAGACCCAGTACTTC

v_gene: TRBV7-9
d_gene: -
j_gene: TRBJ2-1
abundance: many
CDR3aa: CASSPRTAITYNEQFF
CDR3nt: TGTGCCAGCAGCCCGCGGACAGCGATAACTTACAATGAGCAGTTCTTC

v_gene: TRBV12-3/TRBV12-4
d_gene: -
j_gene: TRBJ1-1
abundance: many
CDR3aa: CASSPHQGLNTEAFF
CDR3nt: TGTGCCAGCAGTCCCCATCAAGGGCTGAACACTGAAGCTTTCTTT

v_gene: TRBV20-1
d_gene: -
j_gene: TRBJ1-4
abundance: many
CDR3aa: CSARGLLPGSEKLFF
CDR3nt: TGCAGTGCTAGAGGGTTGCTCCCTGGTAGCGAAAAACTGTTTTTT

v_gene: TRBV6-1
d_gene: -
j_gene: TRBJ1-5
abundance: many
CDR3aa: CASSDGDTLSNQPQHF
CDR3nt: TGTGCCAGCAGTGATGGGGACACCCTAAGCAATCAGCCCCAGCATTTT

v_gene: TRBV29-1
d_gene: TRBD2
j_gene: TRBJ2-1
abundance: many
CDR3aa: CSVTSVWGGSYNEQFF
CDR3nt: TGCAGCGTTACTAGCGTTTGGGGGGGGAGCTACAATGAGCAGTTCTTC